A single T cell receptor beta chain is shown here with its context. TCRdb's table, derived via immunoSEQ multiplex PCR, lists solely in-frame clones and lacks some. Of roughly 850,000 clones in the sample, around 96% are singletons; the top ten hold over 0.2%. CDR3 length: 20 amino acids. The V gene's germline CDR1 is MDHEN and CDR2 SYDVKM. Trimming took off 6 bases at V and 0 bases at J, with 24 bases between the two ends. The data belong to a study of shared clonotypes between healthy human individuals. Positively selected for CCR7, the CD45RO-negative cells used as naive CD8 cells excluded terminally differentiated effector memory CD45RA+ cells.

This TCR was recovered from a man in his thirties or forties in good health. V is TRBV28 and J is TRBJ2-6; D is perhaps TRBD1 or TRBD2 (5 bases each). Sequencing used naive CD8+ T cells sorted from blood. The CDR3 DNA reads TGTGCCAGCAGCCTCCGGGACGGCCGGGACGGATCCTCTGGGGCCAACGTCCTGACTTTC. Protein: CASSLRDGRDGSSGANVLTF.